The clone carrying this T cell receptor beta chain was seen more than once but under ten times. Its antigen is unidentified. This entry comes from a study of T cells after yellow fever vaccination. The overall study: Some fractions had low cell numbers, and these were prepared with SMART-Seq v4 Ultra Low Input. Findings and caveats of the study: Researchers report a weaker secondary response that nonetheless peaked faster, day 5 versus 15. Most primary-vaccination clones reappeared after the booster (less than 98% CD4, approximately 88% CD8).

The germline V and J ends were trimmed by 5 bases and 3 bases, with 13 bases remaining between them. This CDR3 comprises 14 residues. The V gene's germline CDR1 is SEHNR and CDR2 FQNEAQ (reference sequence). Template switching with 5'RACE generated the TCR cDNA and added a universal primer site and UMIs. TCRdb redid the calling of the 5' RACE reads with MiXCR, one entry per CDR3 protein. The data show 95,000 to 100,000 distinct CDR3 sequences, 5.8% seen once. This material consisted of CD8+ T cells sorted from PBMCs, taken 10 days after the yellow fever booster vaccination. The V and J genes are TRBV7-9 and TRBJ1-1; D gene unclear. The origin of this receptor is a man between 18 and 29 years old who received the YFV17D yellow fever vaccine. CDR3 DNA: TGTGCCAGCAGCGAGGGCGGCCTTTACACTGAAGCTTTCTTT. Its protein is CASSEGGLYTEAFF.